This TCR beta chain was profiled in a study of T-cell memory formation after mild COVID-19. The study's findings and limits: Clones shrinking from day 15 to 85 showed even CD4/CD8 mixes; later expanders tilted CD4+.

Germline CDR1 DFQATT, CDR2 SNEGSKA (reference sequence). V was pared by 4 bases and J by 0 bases, with 2 bases of the junction left unmatched. The CDR3 extends over 14 amino acids. In regard to this clonotype: What it binds is not known.

From the 5' RACE reads, TCRdb called clonotypes with MiXCR, one entry per CDR3 protein. The table shows around 300,000 distinct CDR3 sequences, with roughly 15% occurring only once. Sequenced input: PBMCs or a T cell subset sorted from them (not recorded which). This sequence joins TRBV20-1 and TRBJ2-3, with 9 bases identical to TRBD2. The receptor was isolated from a man aged 18 to 29 who had mild COVID-19 (a few samples of this study predate the infection). Cell type and time point are not known. CDR3 bases: TGCAGTGCTAACCTAGCGGGGAGCACAGATACGCAGTATTTT. Its protein is CSANLAGSTDTQYF.